This T cell receptor (beta chain) emerged from a study of T cells in Graves' hyperthyroidism and ophthalmopathy. Points from the study as a whole: The model anticipated ophthalmopathy a median around six months pre-onset.

Remarks on this clonotype: As yet, its antigen is unknown.

Amplification targeted TCR beta CDR3 regions from RNA transcripts. The TCR CDR3 was amplified in a first-round RT-PCR using the HTBI primer set. TCRdb independently ran MiXCR on the multiplex PCR reads; one entry per CDR3 protein. The sample shows hundreds of thousands of distinct CDR3 sequences, about 14% of them seen only once. Germline V lookup: CDR1 MDHEN, CDR2 SYDVKM. The CDR3 covers 12 residues. The V end lost 0 bases, the J end lost 8 bases, and 7 bases lay between the germline ends. The V call is TRBV28, the J call TRBJ1-1; D call uncertain. The clonotype originates from a woman aged 50 to 60 with Graves' ophthalmopathy. The sample comprised blood. The CDR3 DNA sequence: TGTGCCAGCAGTTTATGGGCAGAGGAAGCTTTCTTT. Its translation: CASSLWAEEAFF.